This TCR beta chain comes out of a study of T-cell memory formation after mild COVID-19. Findings of the study overall: Cross-reactive memory apparently joined, as some responding clones appeared in pre-infection memory.

This clonotype was detected only a few times. Its target is not known. TCRdb redid the calling of the 5' RACE reads with MiXCR, one entry per CDR3 protein. The sample includes over 400,000 distinct CDR3 sequences, under 25% seen only once; the top ten take around 14%. Between the trimmed V and J ends, which lost 6 bases and 4 bases, there was a span of 13 bases. Germline V lookup: CDR1 SNHLY, CDR2 FYNNEI. The CDR3 extends over 14 amino acids. Sequencing used PBMCs or a T cell subset sorted from them (not recorded which). The sequence was collected from an adult woman who had mild COVID-19 (a few samples of this study predate the infection). Cell type and time point are not known. The rearrangement uses TRBV2 and TRBJ2-1; D remains unclear. The CDR3 DNA follows: TGTGCCAGCAGCACCGACGGCCGGTACAATGAGCAGTTCTTC. Its translation is CASSTDGRYNEQFF. The full variable domain, its missing parts supplied by reference TRBV2 and TRBJ2-1, is EPEVTQTPSHQVTQMGQEVILRCVPISNHLYFYWYRQILGQKVEFLVSFYNNEISEKSEIFDDQFSVERPDGSNFTLKIRSTKLEDSAMYFCASSTDGRYNEQFFGPGTRLTVL.